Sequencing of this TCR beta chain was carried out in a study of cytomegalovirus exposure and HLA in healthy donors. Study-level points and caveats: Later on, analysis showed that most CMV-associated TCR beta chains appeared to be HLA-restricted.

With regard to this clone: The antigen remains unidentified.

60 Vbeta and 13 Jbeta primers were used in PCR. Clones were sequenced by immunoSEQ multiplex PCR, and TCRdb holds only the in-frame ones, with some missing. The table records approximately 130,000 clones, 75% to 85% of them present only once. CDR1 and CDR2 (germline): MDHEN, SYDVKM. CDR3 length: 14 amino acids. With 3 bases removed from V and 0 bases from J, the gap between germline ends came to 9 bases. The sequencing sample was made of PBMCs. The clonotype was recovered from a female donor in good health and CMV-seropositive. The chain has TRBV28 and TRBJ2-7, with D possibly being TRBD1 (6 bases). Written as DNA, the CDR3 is TGTGCCAGCAGTTTTACGGACAGCTCCTACGAGCAGTACTTC. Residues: CASSFTDSSYEQYF.